The clone carrying this T cell receptor (beta chain) was detected only a few times. What it recognizes is unknown. This entry is derived from a study of cytomegalovirus exposure and HLA in healthy donors. Study outcomes and limitations: Follow-up analysis later connected one missense variant in DCLRE1C with trimming of TCR beta V- and J-genes. Some V segments, TRBV6-2 and TRBV6-3 among them, were indistinguishable and were therefore excluded. As a later analysis revealed, most CMV-associated TCR beta chains appeared HLA-restricted.

13 Jbeta primers and 60 Vbeta primers were used for the PCR. Clones were read by immunoSEQ multiplex PCR, and TCRdb kept only the in-frame ones, dropping some. Of under 250,000 clones in the sample, roughly 80% are singletons; the top ten hold approximately 3.8%. CDR1 SGHTS and CDR2 YDEGEE come from the germline V gene. The CDR3 runs to 13 residues. V was clipped by 2 bases and J by 1 base, with 6 bases between them. The receptor comes from a male donor in good health and CMV-seronegative. The J gene is TRBJ1-1, the V gene TRBV5-8; D might be TRBD1 (5 bases). Sequenced sample: PBMCs. Here the CDR3 reads CASSLTGNTEAFF. The CDR3 DNA reads TGTGCCAGCAGCTTAACAGGGAACACTGAAGCTTTCTTT. Combining the CDR3 with reference TRBV5-8 and TRBJ1-1 gives the whole variable domain EAGVTQSPTHLIKTRGQQATLRCSPISGHTSVYWYQQALGLGLQFLLWYDEGEERNRGNFPPRFSGRQFPNYSSELNVNALELEDSALYLCASSLTGNTEAFFGQGTRLTVV.